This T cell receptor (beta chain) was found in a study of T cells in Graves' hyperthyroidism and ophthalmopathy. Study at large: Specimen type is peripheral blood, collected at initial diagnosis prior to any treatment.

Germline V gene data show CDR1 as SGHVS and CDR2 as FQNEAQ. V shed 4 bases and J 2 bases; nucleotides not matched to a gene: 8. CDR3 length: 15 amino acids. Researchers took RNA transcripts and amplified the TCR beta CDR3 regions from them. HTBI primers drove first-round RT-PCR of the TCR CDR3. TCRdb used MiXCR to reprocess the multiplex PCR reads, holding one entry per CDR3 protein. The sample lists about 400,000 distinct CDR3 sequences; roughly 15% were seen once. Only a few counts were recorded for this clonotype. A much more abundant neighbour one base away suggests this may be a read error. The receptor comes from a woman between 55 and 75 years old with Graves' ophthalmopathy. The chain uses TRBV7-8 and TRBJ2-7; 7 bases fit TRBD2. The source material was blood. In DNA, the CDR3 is TGTGCCAGCAGCTCACCCCACGGGGGGACCTACGAGCAGTACTTC. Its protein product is CASSSPHGGTYEQYF.